The TCR beta chain under discussion was sequenced for a study of blood T cell repertoires in COVID-19. The overall study: The United States, Italy and Spain supplied acute and convalescent COVID-19 samples. In each case, the material was cDNA or gDNA derived from T cells, B-cell-depleted T cells, or PBMCs.

In the original processing: From reference gene primer amplification, estimates of nucleated cell counts were derived. Method: immunoSEQ multiplex PCR; TCRdb's copy keeps in-frame clones and lacks some. The DNA gave D and trimming, while V, J and clone size come from that table. The table lists approximately 80,000 clones, roughly 80% of them singletons. Material for sequencing was peripheral blood. The origin of this receptor is a human donor in a cohort sampled during active COVID-19.

The CDR3 reads CASSQGRQGAREQYF. CDR3 sequence (DNA): TGCGCCAGCAGCCAGGGAAGACAGGGGGCGCGCGAGCAGTACTTC. The V call is TRBV4-3, the J call TRBJ2-7; TRBD1 agrees at 10 bases. J lost 6 bases, V lost 3 bases, and 8 bases had no gene match. Germline V gene lookup returns CDR1 LGHNA and CDR2 YSLEER. The CDR3 runs to 15 residues.